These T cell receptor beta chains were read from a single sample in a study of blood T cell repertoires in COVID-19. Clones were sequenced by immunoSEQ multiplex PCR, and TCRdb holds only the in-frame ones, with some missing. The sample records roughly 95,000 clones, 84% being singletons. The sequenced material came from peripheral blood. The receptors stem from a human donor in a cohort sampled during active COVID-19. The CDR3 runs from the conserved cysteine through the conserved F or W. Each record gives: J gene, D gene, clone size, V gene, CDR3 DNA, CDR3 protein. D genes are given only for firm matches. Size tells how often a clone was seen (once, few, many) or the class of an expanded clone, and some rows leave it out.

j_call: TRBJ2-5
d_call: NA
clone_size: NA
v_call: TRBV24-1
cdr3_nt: TGTGCCACCAGTGATTTGAGGGCAGACAGAGAGACCCAGTACTTC
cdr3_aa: CATSDLRADRETQYF

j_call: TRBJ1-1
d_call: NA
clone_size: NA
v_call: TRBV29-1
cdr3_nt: TGCAGCGTTGCGGCGCCGGAGGTCACTGAAGCTTTCTTT
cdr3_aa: CSVAAPEVTEAFF

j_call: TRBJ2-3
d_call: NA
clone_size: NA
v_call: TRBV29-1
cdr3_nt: TGCAGCGTACAGGGTGTGAGGGGAACAGATACGCAGTATTTT
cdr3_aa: CSVQGVRGTDTQYF

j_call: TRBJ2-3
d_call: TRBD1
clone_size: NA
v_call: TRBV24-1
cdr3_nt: TGTGCCACCAGTGATTCAGGGGGCCCCACAGATACGCAGTATTTT
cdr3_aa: CATSDSGGPTDTQYF

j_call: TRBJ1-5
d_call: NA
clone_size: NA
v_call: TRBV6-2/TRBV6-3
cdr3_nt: TGTGCCAGCAGTGACCAGGGAACTTATAGCAATCAGCCCCAGCATTTT
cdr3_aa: CASSDQGTYSNQPQHF

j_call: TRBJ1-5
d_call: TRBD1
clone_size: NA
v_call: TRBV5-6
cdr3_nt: TGTGCCAGCAGCATTCTGGGACAGGCCAAGCAACAGCCCCAGCATTTT
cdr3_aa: CASSILGQAKQQPQHF

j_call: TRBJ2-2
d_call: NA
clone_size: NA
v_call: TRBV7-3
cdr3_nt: TGTGCCAGCAGCACGGGTCCGACCGGGGAGCTGTTTTTT
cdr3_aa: CASSTGPTGELFF

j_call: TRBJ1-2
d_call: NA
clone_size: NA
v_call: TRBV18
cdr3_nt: TGTGCCAGCTCACCACAGTCACCAGACTCCTTATATGGCTACACCTTC
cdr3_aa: CASSPQSPDSLYGYTF

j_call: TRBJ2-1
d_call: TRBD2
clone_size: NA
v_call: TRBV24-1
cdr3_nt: TGTGCCACCAGTGACGCTAGCGGGAGCTTGAATGAGCAGTTCTTC
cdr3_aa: CATSDASGSLNEQFF

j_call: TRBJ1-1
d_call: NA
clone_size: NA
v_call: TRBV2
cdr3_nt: TGTGCCAGCAGTGAAGGTAGATACACTGAAGCTTTCTTT
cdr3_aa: CASSEGRYTEAFF

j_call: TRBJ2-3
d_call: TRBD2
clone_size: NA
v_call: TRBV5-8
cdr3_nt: TGTGCCAGCAGCTTGTTACTAGCGGGGCACACAGATACGCAGTATTTT
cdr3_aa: CASSLLLAGHTDTQYF

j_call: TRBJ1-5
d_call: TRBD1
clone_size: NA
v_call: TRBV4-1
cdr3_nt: TGCGCCAGCAGCCAATCGGGACAGGGAATGTTGCAGCCCCAGCATTTT
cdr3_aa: CASSQSGQGMLQPQHF

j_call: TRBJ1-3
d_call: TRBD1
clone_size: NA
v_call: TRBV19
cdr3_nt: TGTGCCAGCACGGGACAGGAGAGCACTGGAAACACCATATATTTT
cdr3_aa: CASTGQESTGNTIYF

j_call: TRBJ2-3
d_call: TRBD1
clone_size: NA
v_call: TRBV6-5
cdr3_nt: TGTGCCAGCAGATCGACAGGGGATACGCAGTATTTT
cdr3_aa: CASRSTGDTQYF

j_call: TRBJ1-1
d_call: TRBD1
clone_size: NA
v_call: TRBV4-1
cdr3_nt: TGCGCCAGCAGAGCAGGGACAGGGAGTGAAGCTTTCTTT
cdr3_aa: CASRAGTGSEAFF

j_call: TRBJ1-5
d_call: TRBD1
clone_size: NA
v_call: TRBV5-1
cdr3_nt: TGCGCCAGCAGCCGGACAGGGGTTGATCAGCCCCAGCATTTT
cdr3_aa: CASSRTGVDQPQHF

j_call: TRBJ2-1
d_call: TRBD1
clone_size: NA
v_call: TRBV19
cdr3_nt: TGTGCCAGTAGTCACCGGGACAGGGGGCATGAGCAGTTCTTC
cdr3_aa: CASSHRDRGHEQFF

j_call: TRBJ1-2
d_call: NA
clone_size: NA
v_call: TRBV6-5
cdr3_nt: TGTGCCAGCAGTTACTCTGGGCACGATGCCCGCTATGGCTACACCTTC
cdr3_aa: CASSYSGHDARYGYTF

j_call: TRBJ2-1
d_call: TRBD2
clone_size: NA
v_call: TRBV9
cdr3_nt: TGTGCCAGCAGCTTGACCAGCGGGGGTTACAATGAGCAGTTCTTC
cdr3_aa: CASSLTSGGYNEQFF

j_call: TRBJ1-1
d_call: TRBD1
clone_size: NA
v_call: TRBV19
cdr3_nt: TGTGCCAGCCTAGACAGGGTGATGAACACTGAAGCTTTCTTT
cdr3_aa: CASLDRVMNTEAFF

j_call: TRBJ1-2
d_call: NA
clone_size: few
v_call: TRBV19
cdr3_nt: TGTGCCAGTAGTATGAACAGTTGGAACTATGGCTACACCTTC
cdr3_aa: CASSMNSWNYGYTF

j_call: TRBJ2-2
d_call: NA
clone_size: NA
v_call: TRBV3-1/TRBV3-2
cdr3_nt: TGTGCCAGCAGCCCACCTAAGCTCACCGGGGAGCTGTTTTTT
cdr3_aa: CASSPPKLTGELFF

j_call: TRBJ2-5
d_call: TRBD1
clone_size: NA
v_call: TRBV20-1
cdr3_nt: TGCAGTGCTAGTTTGGACAGGGGCCAAGAGACCCAGTACTTC
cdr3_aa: CSASLDRGQETQYF

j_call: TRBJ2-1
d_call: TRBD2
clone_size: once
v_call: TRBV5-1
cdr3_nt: TGCGCCAGCAGCTTGGCGGCGGGAGGGCCCCAAAATGAGCAGTTCTTC
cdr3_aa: CASSLAAGGPQNEQFF

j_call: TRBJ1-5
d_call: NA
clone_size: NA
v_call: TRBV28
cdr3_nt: TGTGCCAGCCTCGGCTACGGCAGGGGACGGGTAAAAGGTAATCAGCCCCAGCATTTT
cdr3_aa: CASLGYGRGRVKGNQPQHF

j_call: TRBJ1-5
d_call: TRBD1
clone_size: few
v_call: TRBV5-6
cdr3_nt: TGTGCCAGCAGCTCGGGACAGTGGAATCAGCCCCAGCATTTT
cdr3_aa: CASSSGQWNQPQHF

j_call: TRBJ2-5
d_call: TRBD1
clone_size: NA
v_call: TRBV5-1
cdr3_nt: TGCGCCAGCAGCTTGAACAGGGGGGAGACCCAGTACTTC
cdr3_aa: CASSLNRGETQYF

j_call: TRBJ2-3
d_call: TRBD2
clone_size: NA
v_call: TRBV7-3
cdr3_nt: TGTGCCAGCAGCTTTAGCGGGGTGGGCACAGATACGCAGTATTTT
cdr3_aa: CASSFSGVGTDTQYF

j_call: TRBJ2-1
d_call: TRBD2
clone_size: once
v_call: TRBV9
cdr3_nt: TGTGCCAGCAGCACCCTAGCGGGGGGTCAGAATGAGCAGTTCTTC
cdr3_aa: CASSTLAGGQNEQFF

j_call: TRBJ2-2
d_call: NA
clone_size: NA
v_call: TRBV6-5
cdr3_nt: TGTGCCAGCAGTTACTCGTATGGCGGGAACACCGGGGAGCTGTTTTTT
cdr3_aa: CASSYSYGGNTGELFF

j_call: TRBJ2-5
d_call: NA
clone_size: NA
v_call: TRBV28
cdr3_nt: TGTGCCAGCAGCTTGGGGGGGGCGCAAGAGACCCAGTACTTC
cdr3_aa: CASSLGGAQETQYF